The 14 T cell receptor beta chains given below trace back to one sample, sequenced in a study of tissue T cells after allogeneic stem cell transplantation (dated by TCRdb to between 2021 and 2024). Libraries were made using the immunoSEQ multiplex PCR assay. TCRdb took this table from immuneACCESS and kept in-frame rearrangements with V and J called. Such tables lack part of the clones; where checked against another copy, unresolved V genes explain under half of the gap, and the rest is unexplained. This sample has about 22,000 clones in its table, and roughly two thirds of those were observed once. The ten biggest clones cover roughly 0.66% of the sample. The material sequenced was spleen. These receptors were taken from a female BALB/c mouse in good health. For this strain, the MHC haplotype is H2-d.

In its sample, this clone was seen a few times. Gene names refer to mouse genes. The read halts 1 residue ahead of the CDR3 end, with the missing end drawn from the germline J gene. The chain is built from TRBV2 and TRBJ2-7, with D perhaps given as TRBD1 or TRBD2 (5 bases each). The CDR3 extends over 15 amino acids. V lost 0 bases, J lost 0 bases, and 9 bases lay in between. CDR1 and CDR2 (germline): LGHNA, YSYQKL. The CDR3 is CASSQDGALSYEQYF. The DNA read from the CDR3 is TGTGCCAGCAGCCAAGATGGGGCCCTCTCCTATGAACAGTAC.

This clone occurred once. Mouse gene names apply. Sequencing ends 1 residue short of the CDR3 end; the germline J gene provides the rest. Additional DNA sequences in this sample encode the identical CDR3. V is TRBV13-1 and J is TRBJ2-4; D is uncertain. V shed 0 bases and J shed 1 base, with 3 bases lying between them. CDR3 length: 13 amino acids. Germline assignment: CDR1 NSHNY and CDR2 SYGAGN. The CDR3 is CASSDGGQNTLYF. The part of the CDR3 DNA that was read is TGTGCCAGCAGTGATGGGGGTCAAAACACCTTGTAC.

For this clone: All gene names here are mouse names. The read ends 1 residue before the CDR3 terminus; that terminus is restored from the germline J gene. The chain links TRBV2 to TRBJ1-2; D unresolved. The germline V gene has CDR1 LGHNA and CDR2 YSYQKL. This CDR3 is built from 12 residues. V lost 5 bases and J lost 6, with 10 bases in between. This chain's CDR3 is CASSSSPPDYTF. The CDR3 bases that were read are TGTGCCAGCAGCTCATCCCCACCCGACTACACC.

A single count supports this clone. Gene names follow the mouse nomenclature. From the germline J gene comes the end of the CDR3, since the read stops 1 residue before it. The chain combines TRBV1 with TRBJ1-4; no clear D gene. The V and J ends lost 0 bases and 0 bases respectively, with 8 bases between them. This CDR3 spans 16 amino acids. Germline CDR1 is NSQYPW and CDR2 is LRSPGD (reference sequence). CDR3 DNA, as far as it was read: TGCACCTGCAGTGCAGATGCCGGTATTTCCAACGAAAGATTATTT. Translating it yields CTCSADAGISNERLF. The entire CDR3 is CTCSADAGISNERLFF.

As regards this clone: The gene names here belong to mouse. CDR3 in amino acids: CASTEGLGDTQYF. CDR3 bases read: TGTGCCAGCACTGAGGGACTGGGAGACACCCAGTAC. V is TRBV13-1 and J is TRBJ2-5, with 9 bases fitting TRBD2. Read coverage stops 1 residue before the CDR3 terminus; the germline J gene supplies the remainder. V lost 6 bases, J lost 5 bases, and 4 bases stayed unmatched. CDR1 is NSHNY, CDR2 SYGAGN, per germline. This CDR3 is built from 13 residues.

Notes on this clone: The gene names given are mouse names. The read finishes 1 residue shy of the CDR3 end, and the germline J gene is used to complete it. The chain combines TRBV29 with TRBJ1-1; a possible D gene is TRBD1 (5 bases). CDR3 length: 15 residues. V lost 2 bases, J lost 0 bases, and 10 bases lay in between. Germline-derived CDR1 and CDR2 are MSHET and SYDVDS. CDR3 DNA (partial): TGTGCTAGCAGTTTAGGGGGGAATGCAAACACAGAAGTCTTC. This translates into CASSLGGNANTEVF. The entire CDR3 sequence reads CASSLGGNANTEVFF.

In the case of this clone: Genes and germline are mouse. CDR3 protein: CASSQEGQGSGTGQLYF. The covered CDR3 bases are TGTGCCAGCAGCCAAGAGGGACAGGGGAGTGGCACCGGGCAGCTCTAC. V usage is TRBV5 and J usage is TRBJ2-2; 10 nucleotides line up with TRBD1. Sequencing ends 1 residue short of the CDR3 end; the germline J gene provides the rest. Trimming took 0 bases from V and 4 from J; bases not matched to a gene: 5. The CDR3 sequence is 17 residues long. Germline V gives CDR1 LGHNA, CDR2 YNLKQL (reference sequence).

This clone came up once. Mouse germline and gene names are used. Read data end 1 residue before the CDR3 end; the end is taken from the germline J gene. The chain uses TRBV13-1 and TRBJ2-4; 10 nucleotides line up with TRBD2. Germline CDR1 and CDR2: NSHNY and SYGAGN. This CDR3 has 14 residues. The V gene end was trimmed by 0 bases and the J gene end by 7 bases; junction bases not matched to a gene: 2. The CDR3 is CASSDAGTGDTLYF. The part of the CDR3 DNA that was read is TGTGCCAGCAGTGATGCCGGGACTGGGGACACCTTGTAC.

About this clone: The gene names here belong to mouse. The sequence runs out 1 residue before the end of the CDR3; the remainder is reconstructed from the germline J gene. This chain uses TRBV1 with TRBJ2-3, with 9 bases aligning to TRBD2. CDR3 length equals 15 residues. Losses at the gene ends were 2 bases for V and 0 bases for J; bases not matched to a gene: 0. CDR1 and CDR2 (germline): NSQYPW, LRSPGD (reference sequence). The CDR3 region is CTCSATGGSAETLYF. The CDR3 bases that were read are TGCACCTGCAGTGCAACTGGGGGGAGTGCAGAAACGCTGTAT.

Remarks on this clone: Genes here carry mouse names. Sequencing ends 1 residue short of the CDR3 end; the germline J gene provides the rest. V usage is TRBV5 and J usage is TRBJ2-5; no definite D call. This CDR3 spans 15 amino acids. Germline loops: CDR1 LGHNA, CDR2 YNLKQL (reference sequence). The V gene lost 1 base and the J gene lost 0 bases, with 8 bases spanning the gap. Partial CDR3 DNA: TGTGCCAGCAGCCAAGCGGGTTTTAACCAAGACACCCAGTAC. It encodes CASSQAGFNQDTQY. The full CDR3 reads CASSQAGFNQDTQYF.

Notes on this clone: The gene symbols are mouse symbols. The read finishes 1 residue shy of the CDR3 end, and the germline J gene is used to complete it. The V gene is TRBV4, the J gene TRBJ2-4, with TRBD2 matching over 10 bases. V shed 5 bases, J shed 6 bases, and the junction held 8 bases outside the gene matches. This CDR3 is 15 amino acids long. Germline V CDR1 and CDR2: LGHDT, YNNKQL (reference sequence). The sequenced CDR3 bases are TGTGCCAGCAGCCCCCGACTGGGGGGAATCAACACCTTGTAC. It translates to CASSPRLGGINTLY. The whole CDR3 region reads CASSPRLGGINTLYF.

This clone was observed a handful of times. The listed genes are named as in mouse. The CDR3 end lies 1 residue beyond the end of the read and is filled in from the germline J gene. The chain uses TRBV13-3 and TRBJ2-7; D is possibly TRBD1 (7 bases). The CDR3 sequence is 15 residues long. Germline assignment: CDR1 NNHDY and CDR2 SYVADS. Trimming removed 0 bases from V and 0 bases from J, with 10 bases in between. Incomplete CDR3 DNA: TGTGCCAGCAGTGATGCAGGGGGGAGCTCCTATGAACAGTAC. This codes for CASSDAGGSSYEQY. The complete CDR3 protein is CASSDAGGSSYEQYF.

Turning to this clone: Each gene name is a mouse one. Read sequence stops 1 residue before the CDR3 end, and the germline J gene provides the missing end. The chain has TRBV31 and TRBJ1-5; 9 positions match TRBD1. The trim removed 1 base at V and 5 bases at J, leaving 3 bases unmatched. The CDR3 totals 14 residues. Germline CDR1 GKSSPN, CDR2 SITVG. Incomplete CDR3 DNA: TGTGCCTGGAGTCCGGGACAGGGAGACCAGGCTCCGCTT. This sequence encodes CAWSPGQGDQAPL. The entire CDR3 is CAWSPGQGDQAPLF.

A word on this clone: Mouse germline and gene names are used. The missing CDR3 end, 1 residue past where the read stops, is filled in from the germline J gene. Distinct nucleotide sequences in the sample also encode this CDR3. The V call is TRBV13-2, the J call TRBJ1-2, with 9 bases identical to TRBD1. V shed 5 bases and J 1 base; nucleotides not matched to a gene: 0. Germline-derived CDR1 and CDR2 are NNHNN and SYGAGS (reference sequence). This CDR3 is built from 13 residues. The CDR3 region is CASGGQGNSDYTF. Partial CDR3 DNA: TGTGCCAGCGGGGGACAGGGAAACTCCGACTACACC.